Listed here are 23 T cell receptor beta chains from one sample, sequenced in a study of OX40 agonist ivuxolimab in advanced cancers. Generated by immunoSEQ multiplex PCR, the TCRdb table keeps only in-frame clones and is missing some. The sample yields roughly 90,000 clones, around nine tenths seen once. The sequences come from CD4+ or CD8+ T cells sorted from blood, collected in a trial of the OX40 agonist ivuxolimab. These receptor sequences come from an adult with an advanced solid tumor such as melanoma, head and neck, liver or kidney cancer.

This CDR3 is CASGTSGRGTGELFF. The CDR3 nucleotides are TGTGCCAGCGGGACTAGCGGGAGAGGTACCGGGGAGCTGTTTTTT. The chain combines TRBV9 with TRBJ2-2; 14 nucleotides align to TRBD2. V gave up 7 bases and J gave up 5 bases; unmatched junction bases: 4. CDR1 SGDLS and CDR2 YYNGEE come from the germline V gene. The length of the CDR3 is 15 residues.

This chain links TRBV9 with TRBJ1-3; D is uncertain. Germline V gene data show CDR1 as SGDLS and CDR2 as YYNGEE. Trimming cost V 3 bases and J 0 bases, with 16 bases left between them. The CDR3 spans 17 residues. CDR3 in DNA: TGTGCCAGCAGCGGAACGACGGTGAGCCTCTCTGGAAACACCATATATTTT. Amino acid sequence: CASSGTTVSLSGNTIYF.

The V call is TRBV4-2, the J call TRBJ2-6; unclear D gene. The length of the CDR3 is 18 residues. CDR1 is LGHNA and CDR2 is YNFKEQ in the germline V gene. V shed 2 bases and J shed 1 base, with 15 bases lying between them. The CDR3 DNA is TGTGCCAGCAGCCAAAGGACCCGTCCTCAGTCTGGGGCCAACGTCCTGACTTTC. It encodes CASSQRTRPQSGANVLTF.

This clone was detected once. This chain connects TRBV10-1 to TRBJ2-3, with 11 bases matching TRBD2. The germline V gene encodes CDR1 WNHNN and CDR2 SYGVQD (reference sequence). Trimming at V came to 5 bases and at J to 3 bases, leaving 7 bases not matched to a gene. The CDR3 runs 16 residues. The CDR3 loop is CASSPTTSGKTDTQYF. The CDR3 nucleotides are TGCGCCAGCAGTCCGACGACTAGCGGGAAAACAGATACGCAGTATTTT.

The V call is TRBV25-1, the J call TRBJ2-7; 9 bases fit TRBD1. The junction had 0 bases not matched to a gene; V was cut back by 3 bases and J by 0 bases. In germline, CDR1 is MGHDK, CDR2 SYGVNS. The CDR3 contains 14 residues. The CDR3 is CASSEGQGSYEQYF. CDR3 coding DNA: TGTGCCAGCAGTGAGGGACAGGGCTCCTACGAGCAGTACTTC.

This clone was recorded only once. V gene TRBV5-4 combines with J gene TRBJ2-1, with TRBD2 matching 8 bases. Germline loops: CDR1 SGHNT, CDR2 YYREEE (reference sequence). Losses at the gene ends were 5 bases for V and 4 bases for J; bases not matched to a gene: 8. CDR3 length: 15 residues. The CDR3 loop is CASSSGTRLYNEQFF. CDR3 in DNA: TGTGCCAGCAGTTCCGGGACTAGGTTATACAATGAGCAGTTCTTC.

V and J are TRBV11-2 and TRBJ2-7, with D tentatively TRBD1 (5 bases). The germline CDR1 and CDR2 sequences are SGHAT and FQNNGV. V lost 3 bases, J lost 5 bases, and 14 bases lay in between. This CDR3 has 14 residues. The CDR3 reads CASSLWQGSDEQYF. CDR3 DNA sequence: TGTGCCAGCAGCTTGTGGCAGGGAAGCGACGAGCAGTACTTC. Variable domain in full (rest from reference TRBV11-2 and TRBJ2-7): EAGVAQSPRYKIIEKRQSVAFWCNPISGHATLYWYQQILGQGPKLLIQFQNNGVVDDSQLPKDRFSAERLKGVDSTLKIQPAKLEDSAVYLCASSLWQGSDEQYFGPGTRLTVT.

This rearrangement joins TRBV18 to TRBJ2-5; a weak D match, TRBD2 (6 bases). Germline CDR1 and CDR2: KGHSH and LQKENI. V was shortened by 1 base and J by 7 bases, with 16 bases between the two germline ends. This CDR3 contains 15 residues. In DNA, the CDR3 is TGTGCCAGCTCACCACGTCGGACGGGAGAGGTGACCCAGTACTTC. It encodes CASSPRRTGEVTQYF.

This chain links TRBV9 with TRBJ2-5; the match to TRBD2 covers 7 bases. The CDR3 extends over 17 amino acids. The junction had 16 bases not matched to a gene; V was cut back by 3 bases and J by 5 bases. Germline V CDR1 and CDR2: SGDLS, YYNGEE. This CDR3 reads CASSERISGSKGETQYF. DNA of the CDR3: TGTGCCAGCAGCGAAAGGATTAGCGGGTCCAAGGGGGAGACCCAGTACTTC.

V is TRBV7-3 and J is TRBJ1-1, with 8 bases identical to TRBD1. The CDR3 loop spans 14 amino acids. Unmatched junction bases numbered 0, after V lost 3 bases and J lost 0 bases. Germline CDR1 is SGHTA and CDR2 is FQGTGA. CDR3 region: CASSLDRVNTEAFF. Here the CDR3 DNA reads TGTGCCAGCAGCTTGGACAGGGTGAACACTGAAGCTTTCTTT.

This chain uses TRBV27 with TRBJ2-3; 9 bases fit TRBD2. The germline CDR1 and CDR2 sequences are MNHEY and SMNVEV (reference sequence). There are 15 residues in the CDR3. The junction had 4 bases not matched to a gene; V was cut back by 4 bases and J by 2 bases. The CDR3 DNA reads as TGTGCCAGCAGTTGGCTAGCGGGACCCACAGATACGCAGTATTTT. It translates to CASSWLAGPTDTQYF.

This clone is a singleton in its sample. V gene TRBV29-1 combines with J gene TRBJ2-4, with 10 bases that match TRBD1. CDR1 and CDR2 (germline): SQVTM, ANQGSEA. The CDR3 is made up of 11 amino acids. The ends lost 7 bases at V and 7 bases at J; junction bases unmatched: 1. The DNA for the CDR3 is TGCAGCGCGGACAGGGGGAACATTCAGTACTTC. Its translation: CSADRGNIQYF.

The chain employs TRBV19 and TRBJ2-7; D remains unclear. This CDR3 contains 14 residues. The V end lost 6 bases, the J end lost 4 bases, and 16 bases lay between the germline ends. Looked up from germline, CDR1 is LNHDA and CDR2 is SQIVND (reference sequence). The CDR3 DNA sequence: TGTGCCAGTAGCCCCCAGTCAGACTCATACGAGCAGTACTTC. Residues: CASSPQSDSYEQYF.

The V call is TRBV7-2, the J call TRBJ2-3, with TRBD2 matching over 10 bases. Germline CDR1 SGHTA, CDR2 FQGNSA. After removal of 4 bases from V and 12 bases from J, the junction contained 10 bases not matched to a gene. The CDR3 has 14 amino acids. CDR3 in amino acids: CASSSSGGTDSQYF. The CDR3 nucleotides read TGTGCCAGCAGCTCTAGCGGGGGAACCGATTCTCAGTATTTT.

This clone has just a few counts. The V call is TRBV30, the J call TRBJ2-7; no definite D call. Trimming left V 6 bases short and J 5 bases short, with 26 bases between. Germline V gene sequence: CDR1 GTSNPN, CDR2 SVGIG (reference sequence). The CDR3 extends over 16 amino acids. CDR3 protein: CACKPGRVRSLDEQYF. The CDR3 DNA reads TGTGCCTGTAAACCTGGACGGGTAAGGTCTCTCGACGAGCAGTACTTC.

The chain carries TRBV7-2 and TRBJ1-2; TRBD1 might be the D (5 bases). The CDR3 loop spans 19 amino acids. Germline CDR1 and CDR2: SGHTA and FQGNSA. Trimming shortened V by 1 base and J by 1 base, and 22 bases separated the two germline ends. This CDR3 is CASSLVGWVGGGSNYGYTF. In DNA, the CDR3 is TGTGCCAGCAGCTTAGTAGGCTGGGTTGGGGGAGGTAGTAACTATGGCTACACCTTC.

V usage is TRBV19 and J usage is TRBJ2-1, with D tentatively TRBD1 (9 bases). CDR3 length: 15 residues. V lost 1 base and J lost 7, with 14 bases in between. In germline, CDR1 is LNHDA, CDR2 SQIVND (reference sequence). This CDR3 reads CASSIVAGQGNEQFF. CDR3 in DNA: TGTGCCAGTAGTATAGTAGCGGGACAGGGTAATGAGCAGTTCTTC.

This chain joins TRBV5-1 and TRBJ2-3, with D maybe TRBD2 (6 bases). The germline V gene has CDR1 SGHRS and CDR2 YFSETQ. V was shortened by 3 bases and J by 0 bases, with 14 bases between the two germline ends. This CDR3 comprises 16 residues. The CDR3 spells CASSSEGRSSTDTQYF. CDR3 nucleotides: TGCGCCAGCAGCTCCGAAGGGAGGTCGAGCACAGATACGCAGTATTTT.

The chain combines TRBV7-7 with TRBJ1-5; D is unresolved. This CDR3 contains 13 residues. Trimming shortened V by 0 bases and J by 6 bases, and 6 bases separated the two germline ends. Germline V gene sequence: CDR1 SSHAT, CDR2 FNYEAQ (reference sequence). CDR3 sequence reads: CASSLAEGQPQHF. The CDR3 bases are TGTGCCAGCAGCTTAGCGGAGGGTCAGCCCCAGCATTTT.

This clone was picked up a small number of times. V is TRBV11-3 and J is TRBJ2-1; D is ambiguous. Germline loops: CDR1 SGHNT, CDR2 YENEEA. The germline V and J ends were trimmed by 0 bases and 2 bases, with 2 bases remaining between them. The CDR3 is 13 residues long. CDR3 sequence: CASSLEAYNEQFF. Written as DNA, the CDR3 is TGTGCCAGCAGCTTAGAAGCCTACAATGAGCAGTTCTTC. Based on the CDR3 plus reference TRBV11-3 and TRBJ2-1, the full variable domain is EAGVVQSPRYKIIEKKQPVAFWCNPISGHNTLYWYLQNLGQGPELLIRYENEEAVDDSQLPKDRFSAERLKGVDSTLKIQPAELGDSAVYLCASSLEAYNEQFFGPGTRLTVL.

The chain recombines TRBV28 with TRBJ2-3, with 7 bases matching TRBD2. Germline trimming cut 8 bases from V and 0 bases from J; bases unmatched to any gene: 5. This CDR3 spans 14 amino acids. In germline, CDR1 is MDHEN, CDR2 SYDVKM. This CDR3 is CASGSGGSTDTQYF. CDR3 in DNA: TGTGCCAGCGGGTCGGGGGGTAGCACAGATACGCAGTATTTT.

Only one count was recorded for this clone. This chain joins TRBV18 and TRBJ2-7, with D possibly TRBD2 on 6 matching bases. CDR1 is KGHSH, CDR2 LQKENI, per germline. The CDR3 is 16 amino acids. Deletions cut 3 bases from V and 1 base from J, with 16 bases between. CDR3 nucleotides: TGTGCCAGCTCACCCCAGCGCGACGGGACTTCCTACGAGCAGTACTTC. Encoded protein: CASSPQRDGTSYEQYF.

This clone was observed a handful of times. The chain is built from TRBV1 and TRBJ2-7; the tabulated D call, TRBD1, remains unverified against the DNA. TRBV1 is labeled a pseudogene. This CDR3 is 13 amino acids long. The CDR3 DNA follows: TGCACCAGCAGCTCCAGGGGGGTAGACGAGCAGTACTTC. Protein sequence: CTSSSRGVDEQYF.